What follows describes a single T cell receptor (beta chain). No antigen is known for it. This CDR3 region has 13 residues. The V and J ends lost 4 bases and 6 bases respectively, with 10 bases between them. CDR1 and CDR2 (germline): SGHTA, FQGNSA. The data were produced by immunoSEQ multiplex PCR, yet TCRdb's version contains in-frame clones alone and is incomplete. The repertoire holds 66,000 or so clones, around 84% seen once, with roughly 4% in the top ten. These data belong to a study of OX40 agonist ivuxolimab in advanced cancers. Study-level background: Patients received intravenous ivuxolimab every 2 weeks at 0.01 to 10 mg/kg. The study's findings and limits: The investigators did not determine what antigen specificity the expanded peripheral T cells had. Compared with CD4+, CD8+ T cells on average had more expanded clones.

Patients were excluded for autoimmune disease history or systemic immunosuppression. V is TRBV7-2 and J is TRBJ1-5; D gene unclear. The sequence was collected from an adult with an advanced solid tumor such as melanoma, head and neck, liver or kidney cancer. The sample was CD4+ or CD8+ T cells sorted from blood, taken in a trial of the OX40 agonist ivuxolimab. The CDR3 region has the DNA TGTGCCAGCAGCTCCTCATCGACTCAGCCCCAGCATTTT. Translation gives CASSSSSTQPQHF. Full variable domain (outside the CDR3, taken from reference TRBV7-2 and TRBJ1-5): GAGVSQSPSNKVTEKGKDVELRCDPISGHTALYWYRQSLGQGLEFLIYFQGNSAPDKSGLPSDRFSAERTGGSVSTLTIQRTQQEDSAVYLCASSSSSTQPQHFGDGTRLSIL.